This entry lists 7 T cell receptor beta chains sequenced from one sample in a study of beta chain features in type 1 diabetes. What was sequenced were expressed TCRB transcripts, since all of the isolated RNA had been reverse transcribed. Repertoires were generated with immunoSEQ multiplex PCR, while TCRdb's copy carries only in-frame clones and drops some. Of 350,000 or so clones listed, about 20% are singletons. The specimen sequenced was naive CD4+ T cells from blood. The receptors shown here come from a woman aged 18 to 35 in good health.

In this sample, this clone turned up a few times. Other nucleotide sequences in the sample specify the same CDR3. The J gene is TRBJ2-2, the V gene TRBV25-1; D is perhaps TRBD1 (6 bases). CDR1 and CDR2 from the germline V gene are MGHDK and SYGVNS. The V end was cut by 4 bases, the J end by 5 bases, with 8 bases between. The CDR3 length is 13 residues. CDR3 sequence reads: CASSGQGTGELFF. CDR3 coding DNA: TGTGCCAGCAGTGGGCAGGGGACCGGGGAGCTGTTTTTT.

This clone turned up a few times. The rearrangement links TRBV5-1 to TRBJ2-7, with TRBD2 matching over 7 bases. CDR3 length equals 13 residues. V was pared by 4 bases and J by 4 bases, with 5 bases of the junction left unmatched. CDR1 is SGHRS, CDR2 YFSETQ, per germline. Written as DNA, the CDR3 is TGCGCCAGCAGCCTGGGACTACATTACGAGCAGTACTTC. Translated: CASSLGLHYEQYF.

This clone was picked up a small number of times. In the same sample, other DNA sequences code for this CDR3. V is TRBV5-1 and J is TRBJ2-1; 9 bases line up with TRBD1. CDR3 size: 15 residues. Germline V lookup: CDR1 SGHRS, CDR2 YFSETQ. V gave up 0 bases and J gave up 4 bases; unmatched junction bases: 2. The chain's CDR3 is CASSLVGTGYNEQFF. Written as DNA, the CDR3 is TGCGCCAGCAGCTTGGTCGGGACAGGGTACAATGAGCAGTTCTTC. Full variable domain (rest looked up from reference TRBV5-1 and TRBJ2-1): KAGVTQTPRYLIKTRGQQVTLSCSPISGHRSVSWYQQTPGQGLQFLFEYFSETQRNKGNFPGRFSGRQFSNSRSEMNVSTLELGDSALYLCASSLVGTGYNEQFFGPGTRLTVL.

The CDR3 DNA reads TGCGCCAGCAGCCAACCCGGGACTAGCGGGAAACAAGAGACCCAGTACTTC. This encodes CASSQPGTSGKQETQYF. V is TRBV4-1 and J is TRBJ2-5; 13 bases match TRBD2. The CDR3 is 17 residues long. The germline gives CDR1 MGHRA, CDR2 YSYEKL. V gave up 2 bases and J gave up 2 bases; unmatched junction bases: 5.

This clone came up a few times. The V and J genes are TRBV25-1 and TRBJ1-3, with TRBD1 matching over 10 bases. The length of the CDR3 is 15 residues. After removal of 3 bases from V and 3 bases from J, the junction contained 2 bases not matched to a gene. Per the germline V gene, CDR1 is MGHDK and CDR2 is SYGVNS. CDR3 nucleotide sequence: TGTGCCAGCAGTGACCGGACAGGGGGTGGAAACACCATATATTTT. Its protein is CASSDRTGGGNTIYF.

The chain joins TRBV25-1 to TRBJ1-1; D uncertain. The CDR3 spans 12 residues. Germline values: CDR1 MGHDK, CDR2 SYGVNS. The V end lost 6 bases, the J end lost 4 bases, and 9 bases lay between the germline ends. The CDR3 is CASRWGATEAFF. Here the CDR3 DNA reads TGTGCCAGCAGGTGGGGAGCCACTGAAGCTTTCTTT.

The chain employs TRBV30 and TRBJ1-4; 7 bases fit TRBD1. J gave up 5 bases and V 4 bases, and 7 bases lay outside the gene matches. Germline V CDR1 and CDR2: GTSNPN, SVGIG (reference sequence). This CDR3 spans 14 amino acids. The CDR3 reads CAWTSGTVNEKLFF. CDR3 nucleotide sequence: TGTGCCTGGACTTCCGGGACAGTAAATGAAAAACTGTTTTTT.